This T cell receptor (beta chain) appears in the sequencing data of a study of tumor-infiltrating lymphocytes in primary liver carcinoma. This CDR3 spans 13 amino acids. The germline V gene has CDR1 ENHRY and CDR2 SYGVKD. The authors made TCR beta cDNA from approximately 490 ng total RNA with a constant-region primer. Nested multiplex PCR, run for three rounds with slightly modified ARM-PCR, yielded TCR beta libraries. The two initial PCR rounds, approximately 10 cycles each, used TRBV1-TRBV30 forward and C-beta reverse primers. Using its own MiXCR run on the multiplex PCR reads, TCRdb lists one record per CDR3 protein. The data hold more than 75,000 distinct CDR3 sequences, with 72% observed a single time. On this clonotype itself: Sequence at one end of the junction differs from germline and may be a read error.

Joint extraction of RNA and DNA used 20-30 mg of bulk tissue that was unsorted. Every single tumor sample held over 85% viable tumor cells. The TCR sequence derives from a man aged 35 to 55 with primary liver carcinoma and hepatitis B virus infection. The sequenced material came from liver tumor tissue from sampling region 1. The subset: tumor region T1, superior pole. The chain uses TRBV10-3 and TRBJ1-1, with D maybe TRBD1 (5 bases). CDR3 protein: CVIKEGMGTEAFF. The CDR3 DNA follows: TGTGTCATCAAAGAGGGGATGGGGACTGAAGCTTTCTTT.